This TCR beta chain was observed in a study of identifying expanded T cells in peripheral blood. TCRdb keeps only in-frame clones here, not all; method: immunoSEQ multiplex PCR. Seen here are tens of thousands of clones, nearly 90% observed once, and the top ten hold around 5.9%. The V end was cut by 4 bases, the J end by 3 bases, with 9 bases between. Per germline, CDR1 SEHNR and CDR2 FQNEAQ (reference sequence). The CDR3 has 14 residues. Collection occurred without any documented infections or immune events in donors. Worth noting for this clone: Its antigen is not known.

Study-wide results and caveats: Roughly 1.2 clones differed between technical replicates, versus about 15 and 19 over time. Across healthy donors, higher total template counts meant significantly greater approximately two-week count variance.

The source material was blood. J is TRBJ2-2 and V is TRBV7-9; D is tentatively TRBD1 or TRBD2 (5 bases each). This TCR derives from a person aged 18 to 70 in good health. The CDR3 loop reads CASSSREYTGELFF. The CDR3 DNA sequence: TGTGCCAGCAGCTCCAGGGAGTACACCGGGGAGCTGTTTTTT.